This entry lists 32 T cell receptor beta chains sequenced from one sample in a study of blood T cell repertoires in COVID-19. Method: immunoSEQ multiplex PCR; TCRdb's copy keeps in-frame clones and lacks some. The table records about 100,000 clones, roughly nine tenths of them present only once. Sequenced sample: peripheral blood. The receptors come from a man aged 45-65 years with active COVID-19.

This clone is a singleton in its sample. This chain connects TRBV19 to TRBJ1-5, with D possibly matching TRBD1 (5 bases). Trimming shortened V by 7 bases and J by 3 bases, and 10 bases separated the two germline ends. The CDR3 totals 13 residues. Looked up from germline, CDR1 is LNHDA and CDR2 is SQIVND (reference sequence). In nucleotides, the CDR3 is TGTGCCAGTACCGACAGCAACAATCAGCCCCAGCATTTT. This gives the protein CASTDSNNQPQHF.

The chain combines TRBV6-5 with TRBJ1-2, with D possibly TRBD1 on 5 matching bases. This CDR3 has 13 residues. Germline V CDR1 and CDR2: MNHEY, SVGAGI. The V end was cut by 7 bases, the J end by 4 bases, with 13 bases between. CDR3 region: CASTQGGSYGYTF. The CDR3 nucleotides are TGTGCCAGCACCCAGGGCGGAAGCTATGGCTACACCTTC.

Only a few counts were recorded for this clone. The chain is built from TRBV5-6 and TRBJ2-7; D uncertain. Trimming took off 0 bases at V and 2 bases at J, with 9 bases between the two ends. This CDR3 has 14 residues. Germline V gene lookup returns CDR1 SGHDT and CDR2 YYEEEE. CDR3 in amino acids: CASSLVSDTYEQYV. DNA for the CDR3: TGTGCCAGCAGCTTGGTGAGTGATACCTACGAGCAGTACGTC.

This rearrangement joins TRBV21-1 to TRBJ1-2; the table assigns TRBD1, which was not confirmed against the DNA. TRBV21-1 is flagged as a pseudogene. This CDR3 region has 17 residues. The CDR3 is CASRSPDRGLHFYGYTF. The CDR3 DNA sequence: TGTGCCAGCAGAAGTCCGGACAGGGGCCTCCACTTCTATGGCTACACCTTC.

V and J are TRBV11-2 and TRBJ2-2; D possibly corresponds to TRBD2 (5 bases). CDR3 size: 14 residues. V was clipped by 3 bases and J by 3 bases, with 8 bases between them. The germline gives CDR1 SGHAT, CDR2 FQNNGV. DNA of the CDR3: TGTGCCAGCAGCTTCCCCGGGGACACCGGGGAGCTGTTTTTT. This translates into CASSFPGDTGELFF.

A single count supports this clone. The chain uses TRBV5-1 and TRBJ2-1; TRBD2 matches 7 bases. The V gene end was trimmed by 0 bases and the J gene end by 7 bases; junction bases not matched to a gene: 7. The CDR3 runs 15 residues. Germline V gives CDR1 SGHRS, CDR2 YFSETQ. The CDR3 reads CASSLEGGPGNEQFF. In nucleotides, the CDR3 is TGCGCCAGCAGCTTGGAGGGAGGGCCGGGGAATGAGCAGTTCTTC.

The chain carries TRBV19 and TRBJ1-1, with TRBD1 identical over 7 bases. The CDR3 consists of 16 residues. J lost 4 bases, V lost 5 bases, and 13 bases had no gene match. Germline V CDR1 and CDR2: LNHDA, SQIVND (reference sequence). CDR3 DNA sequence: TGTGCCAGTAGTCTCCCCTCGACAGGGTGGGGCACTGAAGCTTTCTTT. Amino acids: CASSLPSTGWGTEAFF.

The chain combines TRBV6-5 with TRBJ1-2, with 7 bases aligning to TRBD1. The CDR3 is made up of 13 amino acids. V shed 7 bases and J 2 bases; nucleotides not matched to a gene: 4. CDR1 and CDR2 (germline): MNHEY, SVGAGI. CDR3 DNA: TGTGCCAGCACAATGGGACAGAACTATGGCTACACCTTC. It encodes CASTMGQNYGYTF.

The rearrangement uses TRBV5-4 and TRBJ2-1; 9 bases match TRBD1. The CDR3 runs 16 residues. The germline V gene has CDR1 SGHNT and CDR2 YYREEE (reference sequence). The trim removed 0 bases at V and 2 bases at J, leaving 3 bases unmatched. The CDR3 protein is CASSLAGQGTYNEQFF. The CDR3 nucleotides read TGTGCCAGCAGCTTGGCCGGACAGGGGACCTACAATGAGCAGTTCTTC.

The CDR3: CASSLAPRTGGIETQYF. The CDR3 region has the DNA TGCGCCAGCAGCTTGGCCCCACGGACAGGGGGCATAGAGACCCAGTACTTC. The chain carries TRBV5-1 and TRBJ2-5, with 11 bases lining up with TRBD1. V shed 0 bases and J 4 bases; nucleotides not matched to a gene: 8. The CDR3 length is 17 residues. CDR1 and CDR2 from the germline V gene are SGHRS and YFSETQ.

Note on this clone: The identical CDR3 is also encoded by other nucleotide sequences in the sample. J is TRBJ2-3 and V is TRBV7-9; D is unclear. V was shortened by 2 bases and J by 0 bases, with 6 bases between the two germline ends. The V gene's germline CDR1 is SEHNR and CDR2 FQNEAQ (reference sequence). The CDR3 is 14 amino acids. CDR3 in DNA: TGTGCCAGCAGCTTATCTACTAGCACAGATACGCAGTATTTT. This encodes CASSLSTSTDTQYF.

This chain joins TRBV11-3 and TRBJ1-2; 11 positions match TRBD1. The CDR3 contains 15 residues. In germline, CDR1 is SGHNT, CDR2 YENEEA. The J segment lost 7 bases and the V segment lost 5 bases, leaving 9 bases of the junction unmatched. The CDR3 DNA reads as TGTGCCAGCAGCCTGACCGGGACAGGGGGTGGTGGCTACACCTTC. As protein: CASSLTGTGGGGYTF.

CDR3 amino acids: CASSLIAGGPEQYF. The CDR3 coding sequence is TGCGCCAGCAGCTTGATAGCGGGGGGGCCCGAGCAGTACTTC. The chain recombines TRBV5-1 with TRBJ2-7; 11 nucleotides align to TRBD2. After removal of 1 base from V and 6 bases from J, the junction contained 3 bases not matched to a gene. CDR3 length equals 14 residues. The germline CDR1 and CDR2 sequences are SGHRS and YFSETQ. Filled out from reference TRBV5-1 and TRBJ2-7, the complete variable domain reads KAGVTQTPRYLIKTRGQQVTLSCSPISGHRSVSWYQQTPGQGLQFLFEYFSETQRNKGNFPGRFSGRQFSNSRSEMNVSTLELGDSALYLCASSLIAGGPEQYFGPGTRLTVT.

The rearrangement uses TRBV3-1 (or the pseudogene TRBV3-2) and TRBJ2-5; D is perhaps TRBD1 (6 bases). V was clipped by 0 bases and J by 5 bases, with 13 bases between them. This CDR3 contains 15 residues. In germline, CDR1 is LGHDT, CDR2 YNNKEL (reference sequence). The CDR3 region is CASSQDPRGSETQYF. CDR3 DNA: TGTGCCAGCAGCCAAGATCCGAGGGGGTCGGAGACCCAGTACTTC.

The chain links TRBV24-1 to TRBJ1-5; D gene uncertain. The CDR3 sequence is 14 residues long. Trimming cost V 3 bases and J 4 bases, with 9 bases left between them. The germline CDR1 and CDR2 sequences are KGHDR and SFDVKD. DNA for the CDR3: TGTGCCACCAGTGATAATGGGCCTAATCAGCCCCAGCATTTT. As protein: CATSDNGPNQPQHF.

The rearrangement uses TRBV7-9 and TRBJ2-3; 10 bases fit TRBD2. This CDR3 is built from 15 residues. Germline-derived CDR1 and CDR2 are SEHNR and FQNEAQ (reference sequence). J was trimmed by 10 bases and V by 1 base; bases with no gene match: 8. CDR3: CASSLGGTSDKSQYF. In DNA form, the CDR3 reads TGTGCCAGCAGCTTAGGTGGGACTAGCGACAAATCGCAGTATTTT. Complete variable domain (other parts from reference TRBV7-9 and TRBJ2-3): DTGVSQNPRHKITKRGQNVTFRCDPISEHNRLYWYRQTLGQGPEFLTYFQNEAQLEKSRLLSDRFSAERPKGSFSTLEIQRTEQGDSAMYLCASSLGGTSDKSQYFGPGTRLTVL.

CDR3 sequence: CASGSLRGAAFF. For the CDR3, the DNA is TGTGCTAGTGGTTCGCTCAGGGGGGCGGCTTTCTTT. The gene calls are TRBV12-5 and TRBJ1-1, with 7 bases that match TRBD1. Germline V gives CDR1 LGHNT, CDR2 FRNRAP. The ends lost 4 bases at V and 11 bases at J; junction bases unmatched: 7. The CDR3 consists of 12 residues.

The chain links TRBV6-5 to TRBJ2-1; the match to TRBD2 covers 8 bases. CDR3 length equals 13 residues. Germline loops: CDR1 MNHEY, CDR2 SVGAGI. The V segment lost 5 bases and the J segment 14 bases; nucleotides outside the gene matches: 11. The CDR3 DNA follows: TGTGCCAGCAGTCCGGGACTAGGTGCTGGAAAGTTCTTC. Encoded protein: CASSPGLGAGKFF.

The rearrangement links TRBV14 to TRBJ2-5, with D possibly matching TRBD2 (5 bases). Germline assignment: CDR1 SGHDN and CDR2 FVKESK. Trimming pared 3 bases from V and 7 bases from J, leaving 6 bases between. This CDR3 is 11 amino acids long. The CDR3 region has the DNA TGTGCCAGCAGCCATGAGGGGACCCAGTACTTC. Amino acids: CASSHEGTQYF.

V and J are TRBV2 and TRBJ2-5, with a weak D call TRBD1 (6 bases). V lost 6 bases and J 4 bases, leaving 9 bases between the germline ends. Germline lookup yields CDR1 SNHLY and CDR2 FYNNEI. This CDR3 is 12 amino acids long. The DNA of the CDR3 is TGTGCCAGCAGCAGGGGAGCAGAGACCCAGTACTTC. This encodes CASSRGAETQYF.

The CDR3: CASSLVTGNTEAFF. CDR3 DNA: TGTGCCAGCAGCTTAGTGACGGGGAACACTGAAGCTTTCTTT. The chain uses TRBV11-3 and TRBJ1-1; D ambiguous. The CDR3 spans 14 residues. The V end lost 1 base, the J end lost 1 base, and 7 bases lay between the germline ends. Germline CDR1 SGHNT, CDR2 YENEEA.

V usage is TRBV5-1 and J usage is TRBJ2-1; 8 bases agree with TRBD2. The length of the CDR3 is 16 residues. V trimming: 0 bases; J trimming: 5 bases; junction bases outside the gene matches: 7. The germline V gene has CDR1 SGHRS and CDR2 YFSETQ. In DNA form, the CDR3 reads TGCGCCAGCAGCTTGGTTGCTAGCGGGCGTAACAATGAGCAGTTCTTC. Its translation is CASSLVASGRNNEQFF.

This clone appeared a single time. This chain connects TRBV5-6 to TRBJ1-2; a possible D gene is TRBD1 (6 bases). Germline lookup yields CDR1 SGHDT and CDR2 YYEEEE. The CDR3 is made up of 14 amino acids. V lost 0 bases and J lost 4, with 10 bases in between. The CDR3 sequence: CASSLVGGPYGYTF. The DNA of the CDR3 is TGTGCCAGCAGCTTGGTCGGGGGGCCCTATGGCTACACCTTC.

The chain's CDR3 is CASSPPMDRGTAFF. CDR3 sequence (DNA): TGTGCCAGCTCACCACCGATGGACAGGGGTACAGCTTTCTTT. The genes are TRBV18 and TRBJ1-1; 9 bases are a match to TRBD1. This CDR3 spans 14 amino acids. Germline CDR1 KGHSH, CDR2 LQKENI. With V trimmed by 0 bases and J by 10 bases, 6 bases remained unmatched.

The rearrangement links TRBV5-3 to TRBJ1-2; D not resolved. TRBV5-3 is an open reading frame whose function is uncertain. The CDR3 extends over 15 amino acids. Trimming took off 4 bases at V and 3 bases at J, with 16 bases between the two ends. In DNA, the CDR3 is TGTGCCAGAAGCGCCAACAGAGTTCTTGACTATGGCTACACCTTC. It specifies CARSANRVLDYGYTF.

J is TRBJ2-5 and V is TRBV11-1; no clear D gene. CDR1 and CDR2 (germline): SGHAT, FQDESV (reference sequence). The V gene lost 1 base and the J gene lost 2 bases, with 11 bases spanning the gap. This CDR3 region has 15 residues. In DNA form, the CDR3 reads TGTGCCAGCAGCTTAGGAGGCTATCGGCAAGAGACCCAGTACTTC. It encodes CASSLGGYRQETQYF.

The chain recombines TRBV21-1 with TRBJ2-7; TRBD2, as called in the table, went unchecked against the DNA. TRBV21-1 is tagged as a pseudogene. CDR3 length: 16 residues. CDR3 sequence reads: CASSNETSGSSYEQYV. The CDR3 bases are TGTGCCAGCAGCAACGAGACTAGCGGGAGCTCCTACGAGCAGTACGTC.

The CDR3 region is CASSLELAGGNEQFF. The CDR3 coding sequence is TGCGCCAGCAGCTTGGAACTAGCGGGAGGGAATGAGCAGTTCTTC. This chain uses TRBV5-1 with TRBJ2-1; TRBD2 matches 13 bases. Per the germline V gene, CDR1 is SGHRS and CDR2 is YFSETQ. CDR3 size: 15 residues. Germline trimming cut 0 bases from V and 7 bases from J; bases unmatched to any gene: 1.

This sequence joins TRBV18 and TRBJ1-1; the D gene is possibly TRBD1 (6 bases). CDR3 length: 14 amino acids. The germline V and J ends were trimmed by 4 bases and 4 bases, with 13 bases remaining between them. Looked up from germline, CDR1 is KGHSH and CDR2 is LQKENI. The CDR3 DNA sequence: TGTGCCAGCTCACTTGACAGGTTGGGCACTGAAGCTTTCTTT. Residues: CASSLDRLGTEAFF.

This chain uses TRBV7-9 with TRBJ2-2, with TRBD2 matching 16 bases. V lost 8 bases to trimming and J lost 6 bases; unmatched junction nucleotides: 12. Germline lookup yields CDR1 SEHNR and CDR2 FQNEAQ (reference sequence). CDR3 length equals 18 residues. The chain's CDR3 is CASPGTSGRAESAGELFF. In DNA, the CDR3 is TGTGCCAGCCCCGGGACTAGCGGGAGGGCCGAATCCGCCGGGGAGCTGTTTTTT.

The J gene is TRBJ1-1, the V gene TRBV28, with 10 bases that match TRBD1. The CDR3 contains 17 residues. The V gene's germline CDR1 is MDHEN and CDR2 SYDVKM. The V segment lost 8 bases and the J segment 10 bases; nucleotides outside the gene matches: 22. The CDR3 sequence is CASLPSSGTGDILGAFF. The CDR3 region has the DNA TGTGCCAGCCTACCTTCTTCCGGGACAGGGGACATCCTTGGAGCTTTCTTT. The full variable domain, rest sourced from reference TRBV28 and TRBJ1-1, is DVKVTQSSRYLVKRTGEKVFLECVQDMDHENMFWYRQDPGLGLRLIYFSYDVKMKEKGDIPEGYSVSREKKERFSLILESASTNQTSMYLCASLPSSGTGDILGAFFGQGTRLTVV.

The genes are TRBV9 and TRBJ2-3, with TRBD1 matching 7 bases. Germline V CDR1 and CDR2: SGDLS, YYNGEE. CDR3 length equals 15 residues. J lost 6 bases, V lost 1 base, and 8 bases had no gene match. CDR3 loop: CASSVTTGKGDTQYF. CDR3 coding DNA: TGTGCCAGCAGCGTAACGACAGGGAAAGGGGATACGCAGTATTTT. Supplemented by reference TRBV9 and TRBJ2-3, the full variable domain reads DSGVTQTPKHLITATGQRVTLRCSPRSGDLSVYWYQQSLDQGLQFLIQYYNGEERAKGNILERFSAQQFPDLHSELNLSSLELGDSALYFCASSVTTGKGDTQYFGPGTRLTVL.